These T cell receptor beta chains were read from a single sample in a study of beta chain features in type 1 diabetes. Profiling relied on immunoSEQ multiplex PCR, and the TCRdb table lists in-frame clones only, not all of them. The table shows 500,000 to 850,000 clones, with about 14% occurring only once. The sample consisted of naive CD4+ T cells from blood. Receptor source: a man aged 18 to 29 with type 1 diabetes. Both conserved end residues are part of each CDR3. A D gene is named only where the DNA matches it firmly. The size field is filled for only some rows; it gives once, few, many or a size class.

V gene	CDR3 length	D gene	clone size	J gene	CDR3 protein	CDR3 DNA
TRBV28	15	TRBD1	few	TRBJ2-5	CASSTSGQGEETQYF	TGTGCCAGCAGCACATCCGGACAGGGCGAAGAGACCCAGTACTTC
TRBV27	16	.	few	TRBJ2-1	CASSWRPPSSYNEQFF	TGTGCCAGCTCCTGGAGACCTCCGAGCTCCTACAATGAGCAGTTCTTC
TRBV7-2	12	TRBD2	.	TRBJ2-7	CASSLVTSGTSF	TGTGCCAGCAGCTTAGTGACTAGCGGGACCTCCTTC
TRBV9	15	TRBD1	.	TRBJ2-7	CASSVRTGYSYEQYF	TGTGCCAGCAGCGTTAGGACAGGATACTCCTACGAGCAGTACTTC
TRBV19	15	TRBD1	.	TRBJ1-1	CASSITDRENTEAFF	TGTGCCAGTAGTATAACTGACAGGGAGAACACTGAAGCTTTCTTT
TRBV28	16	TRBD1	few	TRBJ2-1	CASSYPDRGHYNEQFF	TGTGCCAGCAGTTATCCGGACAGGGGGCATTACAATGAGCAGTTCTTC
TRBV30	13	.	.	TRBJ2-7	CAWLRGSSYEQYF	TGTGCCTGGTTGAGAGGGAGCTCCTACGAGCAGTACTTC
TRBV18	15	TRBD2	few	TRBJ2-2	CASSRGLAGAGELFF	TGTGCCAGCTCACGCGGACTAGCGGGAGCCGGGGAGCTGTTTTTT
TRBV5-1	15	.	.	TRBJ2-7	CASSLDTRSSYEQYF	TGCGCCAGCAGCTTGGATACTCGGAGCTCCTACGAGCAGTACTTC
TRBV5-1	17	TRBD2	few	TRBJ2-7	CASSLPGSSGRAGEQYF	TGCGCCAGCAGCTTACCCGGCTCTAGCGGGAGGGCCGGCGAGCAGTACTTC
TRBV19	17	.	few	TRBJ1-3	CASSRHQPGRSGNTIYF	TGTGCCAGTAGCCGTCACCAACCCGGCCGCTCTGGAAACACCATATATTTT
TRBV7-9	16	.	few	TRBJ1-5	CASSHAVGGYNQPQHF	TGTGCCAGCAGCCACGCGGTTGGGGGGTACAATCAGCCCCAGCATTTT
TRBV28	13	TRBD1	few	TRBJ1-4	CATRTGVVEKLFF	TGTGCCACACGGACAGGGGTCGTGGAAAAACTGTTTTTT
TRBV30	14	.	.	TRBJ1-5	CAWGTGTLGQPQHF	TGTGCCTGGGGGACCGGGACGCTCGGCCAGCCCCAGCATTTT
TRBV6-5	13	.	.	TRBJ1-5	CASSSTSNQPQHF	TGTGCCAGCAGTAGCACTAGCAATCAGCCCCAGCATTTT
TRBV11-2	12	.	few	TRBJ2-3	CASSSTGYTQYF	TGTGCCAGCAGCTCGACAGGTTATACGCAGTATTTT
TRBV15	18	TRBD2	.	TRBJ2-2	CATSRGLGGGPFTGELFF	TGTGCCACCAGCAGAGGATTGGGCGGGGGGCCGTTCACCGGGGAGCTGTTTTTT
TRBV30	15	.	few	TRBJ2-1	CAWSNRDGPYNEQFF	TGTGCCTGGAGTAACCGGGACGGACCCTACAATGAGCAGTTCTTC
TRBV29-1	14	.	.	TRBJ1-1	CSVVPPVVNTEAFF	TGCAGCGTTGTCCCTCCGGTTGTGAACACTGAAGCTTTCTTT
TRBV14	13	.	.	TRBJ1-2	CASSQDKGYGYTF	TGTGCCAGCAGCCAAGACAAGGGGTATGGCTACACCTTC
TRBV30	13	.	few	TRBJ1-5	CAWSVQKDQPQHF	TGTGCCTGGAGTGTACAGAAGGATCAGCCCCAGCATTTT
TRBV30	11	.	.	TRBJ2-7	CAWSVLGSETF	TGTGCCTGGAGTGTGCTGGGGTCCGAGACTTTC
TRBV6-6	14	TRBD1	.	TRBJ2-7	CASSPWTGDYEQYF	TGTGCCAGCAGTCCTTGGACAGGGGACTACGAGCAGTACTTC
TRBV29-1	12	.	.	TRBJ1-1	CSVRLGYTEAFF	TGCAGCGTCCGATTGGGGTACACTGAAGCTTTCTTT
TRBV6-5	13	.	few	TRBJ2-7	CASSPGGPYEQYF	TGTGCCAGCAGTCCCGGGGGGCCCTACGAGCAGTACTTC
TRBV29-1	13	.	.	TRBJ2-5	CSVEEGGGETQYF	TGCAGCGTTGAGGAAGGGGGAGGTGAGACCCAGTACTTC
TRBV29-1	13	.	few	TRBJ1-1	CSVERNMNTEAFF	TGCAGCGTTGAAAGGAATATGAACACTGAAGCTTTCTTT
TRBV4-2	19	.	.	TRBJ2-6	CASSQAWADPLTGANVLTF	TGTGCCAGCAGCCAAGCTTGGGCGGATCCTCTGACCGGGGCCAACGTCCTGACTTTC
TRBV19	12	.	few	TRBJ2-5	CASSQGIETQYF	TGTGCCAGTAGTCAGGGTATAGAGACCCAGTACTTC
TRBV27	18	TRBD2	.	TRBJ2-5	CASSLSRTILSGQETQYF	TGTGCCAGCAGTTTATCCCGAACCATTCTTAGCGGGCAAGAGACCCAGTACTTC
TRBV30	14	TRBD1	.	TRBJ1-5	CAWSHGTVNQPQHF	TGTGCCTGGAGCCACGGGACAGTCAATCAGCCCCAGCATTTT
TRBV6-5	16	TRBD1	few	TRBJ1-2	CASSWTGTGSNYGYTF	TGTGCCAGCAGTTGGACCGGGACAGGTTCTAACTATGGCTACACCTTC